Following are 32 T cell receptor beta chains from one sample sequenced in a study of identical twins. TCRdb used MiXCR to reprocess the 5' RACE reads, holding one entry per CDR3 protein. The repertoire consists of fewer than 650,000 distinct CDR3 sequences, with 9% to 10% occurring once and the leading ten covering roughly 3.2%. These data were also reused for a study on yellow fever vaccine responses in identical twins.

The specimen sequenced was PBMCs. Source of these receptors: a woman aged 18-29 years in good health.

This clonotype appeared a few times. The chain recombines TRBV27 with TRBJ2-7; 8 nucleotides align to TRBD1. The V gene's germline CDR1 is MNHEY and CDR2 SMNVEV (reference sequence). The CDR3 is 14 amino acids. Losses at the gene ends were 6 bases for V and 5 bases for J; bases not matched to a gene: 9. CDR3 bases: TGTGCCAGCAGGGTTGGACAGGGTAGCCACGAGCAGTACTTC. Residues: CASRVGQGSHEQYF.

This clonotype was detected ten times or more. The chain recombines TRBV20-1 with TRBJ2-7, with 8 bases that match TRBD2. Germline assignment: CDR1 DFQATT and CDR2 SNEGSKA (reference sequence). The ends lost 4 bases at V and 4 bases at J; junction bases unmatched: 9. This CDR3 region has 14 residues. CDR3 nucleotides: TGCAGTGCTATAGGAGCGGGAGATCTGTACGAGCAGTACTTC. Protein sequence: CSAIGAGDLYEQYF.

Written as DNA, the CDR3 is TGTGCCACCAGCAGAGACCACACAGCGAACACCGGGGAGCTGTTTTTT. Translation gives CATSRDHTANTGELFF. The chain couples TRBV15 to TRBJ2-2, with D unresolved. V was cut by 0 bases and J by 0 bases, with 8 bases left in between. This CDR3 is 16 amino acids long. CDR1 is LNHNV and CDR2 is YYDKDF in the germline V gene (reference sequence).

This chain joins TRBV2 and TRBJ2-1, with 7 nucleotides matching TRBD2. The CDR3 totals 15 residues. Germline assignment: CDR1 SNHLY and CDR2 FYNNEI. V dropped 6 bases and J dropped 3; count of bases not matched to a gene: 8. CDR3 protein: CASRPLAAVYNEQFF. The DNA of the CDR3 is TGTGCCAGCAGGCCCCTAGCGGCCGTCTACAATGAGCAGTTCTTC.

This chain uses TRBV12-3 or TRBV12-4 with TRBJ2-1; 8 bases are a match to TRBD2. Trimming cost V 5 bases and J 12 bases; bases outside gene matches: 6. The CDR3 is 12 residues long. CDR3 residues: CASSQGLAWQFF. The CDR3 coding sequence is TGTGCCAGCAGTCAAGGACTAGCTTGGCAGTTCTTC.

This clonotype was seen many times. V is TRBV15 and J is TRBJ2-7; 8 positions match TRBD1. J lost 3 bases, V lost 4 bases, and 5 bases had no gene match. The CDR3 totals 14 residues. CDR1 LNHNV and CDR2 YYDKDF come from the germline V gene (reference sequence). The CDR3 spells CATSTNRGSYEQYF. The CDR3 DNA sequence: TGTGCCACCAGCACAAACAGGGGGAGCTACGAGCAGTACTTC.

This clonotype was counted only a few times. The chain is built from TRBV6-5 and TRBJ2-7, with TRBD1 identical over 8 bases. Trimming at V came to 0 bases and at J to 2 bases, leaving 3 bases not matched to a gene. The CDR3 covers 15 residues. CDR1 and CDR2 (germline): MNHEY, SVGAGI. The CDR3 DNA sequence: TGTGCCAGCAGTTACTCGACAGGGGCCCCCTACGAGCAGTACTTC. It specifies CASSYSTGAPYEQYF.

This clonotype was observed a handful of times. The chain employs TRBV7-3 and TRBJ2-7, with 7 bases that match TRBD1. V lost 4 bases, J lost 7 bases, and 10 bases stayed unmatched. Germline-derived CDR1 and CDR2 are SGHTA and FQGTGA. This CDR3 has 14 residues. The CDR3 protein is CASSSTGWSGEQYF. The CDR3 nucleotides read TGTGCCAGCAGCTCGACAGGGTGGTCGGGTGAGCAGTACTTC.

There are many counts of this clonotype. This chain joins TRBV6-4 and TRBJ1-1; no firm D call. The germline gives CDR1 MRHNA, CDR2 SNTAGT. V was clipped by 8 bases and J by 4 bases, with 8 bases between them. This CDR3 spans 11 amino acids. CDR3 residues: CASSTGTEAFF. The DNA for the CDR3 is TGTGCCAGCTCAACGGGCACTGAAGCTTTCTTT.

There are a few counts of this clonotype. The V call is TRBV20-1, the J call TRBJ2-1, with 7 bases matching TRBD2. J lost 2 bases, V lost 3 bases, and 10 bases had no gene match. CDR1 and CDR2 from the germline V gene are DFQATT and SNEGSKA (reference sequence). This CDR3 is built from 16 residues. Here the CDR3 DNA reads TGCAGTGCTAGCCTGTACCTAGCGGAGCCCTACAATGAGCAGTTCTTC. Protein: CSASLYLAEPYNEQFF.

The table lists this clonotype with a few counts. This chain's CDR3 is CASSLRTGHEQYF. The CDR3 bases are TGCGCCAGCAGCTTGCGGACAGGACACGAGCAGTACTTC. This chain joins TRBV5-1 and TRBJ2-7, with TRBD1 identical over 7 bases. The CDR3 spans 13 residues. The V gene end was trimmed by 1 base and the J gene end by 5 bases; junction bases not matched to a gene: 3. Germline CDR1 SGHRS, CDR2 YFSETQ. Filled out from reference TRBV5-1 and TRBJ2-7, the complete variable domain reads KAGVTQTPRYLIKTRGQQVTLSCSPISGHRSVSWYQQTPGQGLQFLFEYFSETQRNKGNFPGRFSGRQFSNSRSEMNVSTLELGDSALYLCASSLRTGHEQYFGPGTRLTVT.

The DNA of the CDR3 is TGCGCCAGCAGCTTGGAAACAGGCCTCTATAACGAGCAGTACTTC. This translates into CASSLETGLYNEQYF. This chain connects TRBV5-1 to TRBJ2-7, with a possible D match to TRBD1 (5 bases). V shed 0 bases and J shed 5 bases, with 15 bases lying between them. Germline V lookup: CDR1 SGHRS, CDR2 YFSETQ. This CDR3 has 15 amino acids.

In its sample, this clonotype was seen a few times. The chain uses TRBV5-6 and TRBJ2-7, with a weak D call TRBD1 (5 bases). V lost 1 base and J lost 4, with 18 bases in between. The germline V gene has CDR1 SGHDT and CDR2 YYEEEE. This CDR3 is 16 amino acids long. DNA of the CDR3: TGTGCCAGCAGCTTGAGGCAGGGCGCTCGAGCGTACGAGCAGTACTTC. As protein: CASSLRQGARAYEQYF.

This clonotype was counted only a few times. The V call is TRBV20-1, the J call TRBJ2-1; D is undetermined. Germline CDR1 reads DFQATT; CDR2 reads SNEGSKA (reference sequence). This CDR3 comprises 12 residues. Trimming left V 5 bases short and J 7 bases short, with 12 bases between. The CDR3 spells CSASRTENEQFF. The CDR3 nucleotides read TGCAGTGCTTCGCGGACCGAGAATGAGCAGTTCTTC.

A few counts support this clonotype. The V call is TRBV6-2 or TRBV6-3, the J call TRBJ2-1; a possible D gene is TRBD1 (5 bases). Trimming cost V 4 bases and J 0 bases, with 13 bases left between them. Germline lookup yields CDR1 MNHEY and CDR2 SVGEGT. The CDR3 extends over 16 amino acids. CDR3 nucleotides: TGTGCCAGCAGTTTCCTCAGACAGAGCTCCTACAATGAGCAGTTCTTC. Translating it yields CASSFLRQSSYNEQFF.

This clonotype occurred a few times. The chain uses TRBV24-1 and TRBJ2-1, with 10 positions matching TRBD1. Trimming removed 3 bases from V and 8 bases from J; junction bases left unmatched: 9. This CDR3 spans 16 amino acids. The germline gives CDR1 KGHDR, CDR2 SFDVKD. The CDR3 sequence is CATSDKDRGTSHEQFF. DNA for the CDR3: TGTGCCACCAGTGATAAGGACAGGGGGACCTCCCATGAGCAGTTCTTC.

This chain uses TRBV28 with TRBJ2-3; 10 bases agree with TRBD2. The CDR3 length is 18 residues. Trimming took 7 bases from V and 6 from J; bases not matched to a gene: 19. Per the germline V gene, CDR1 is MDHEN and CDR2 is SYDVKM. CDR3 protein: CASKPFLPASGSFDTQYF. The CDR3 coding sequence is TGTGCCAGCAAACCCTTTCTGCCAGCTAGCGGGAGTTTCGATACGCAGTATTTT.

This clonotype was seen at least ten times. The rearrangement uses TRBV10-3 and TRBJ2-1; 7 bases are shared with TRBD1. The CDR3 is 15 residues long. Germline-derived CDR1 and CDR2 are ENHRY and SYGVKD. The trim removed 1 base at V and 5 bases at J, leaving 5 bases unmatched. The CDR3 protein is CAISEFGDSNNEQFF. The CDR3 nucleotides are TGTGCCATCAGTGAGTTCGGGGACAGTAACAATGAGCAGTTCTTC.

The chain has TRBV3-1 and TRBJ2-7; 7 bases line up with TRBD1. J gave up 5 bases and V 5 bases, and 6 bases lay outside the gene matches. Germline V CDR1 and CDR2: LGHDT, YNNKEL (reference sequence). CDR3 size: 13 residues. CDR3 protein: CASSLDRTHEQYF. The CDR3 DNA follows: TGTGCCAGCAGCTTGGACAGGACCCACGAGCAGTACTTC.

V and J are TRBV6-5 and TRBJ2-1; the D gene is possibly TRBD2 (6 bases). CDR3 length: 15 amino acids. Germline lookup yields CDR1 MNHEY and CDR2 SVGAGI. Trimming removed 1 base from V and 8 bases from J, with 15 bases in between. The CDR3 spells CASSYLVAVLDEQFF. For the CDR3, the DNA is TGTGCCAGCAGTTACTTGGTAGCGGTACTCGATGAGCAGTTCTTC.

V and J are TRBV27 and TRBJ2-3; weak D call: TRBD1 (6 bases). CDR1 MNHEY and CDR2 SMNVEV come from the germline V gene (reference sequence). The CDR3 runs 16 residues. Deletions cut 0 bases from V and 3 bases from J, with 13 bases between. In DNA form, the CDR3 reads TGTGCCAGCAGTTTATCGATTGTCAGGGGAACAGATACGCAGTATTTT. Protein product: CASSLSIVRGTDTQYF.

This clonotype turned up a few times. The chain is built from TRBV12-3 or TRBV12-4 and TRBJ1-2, with 7 bases aligning to TRBD1. The CDR3 runs to 15 residues. V was clipped by 2 bases and J by 6 bases; unmatched bases: 9. Here the CDR3 DNA reads TGTGCCAGCAGTTTATCCCCAGGGGGATTGCATGGCTACACCTTC. Amino acid sequence: CASSLSPGGLHGYTF.

In this sample, this clonotype turned up a few times. The V call is TRBV4-2, the J call TRBJ2-1; 11 bases line up with TRBD2. V lost 4 bases to trimming and J lost 8 bases; unmatched junction nucleotides: 4. The CDR3 runs 14 residues. Germline V gene sequence: CDR1 LGHNA, CDR2 YNFKEQ. The CDR3 is CASSLTSGGDEQFF. The DNA of the CDR3 is TGTGCCAGCAGCCTTACTAGCGGGGGCGATGAGCAGTTCTTC.

This clonotype has ten or more counts. The chain employs TRBV6-5 and TRBJ2-1, with D perhaps assigned TRBD1 or TRBD2 (7 bases each). The length of the CDR3 is 17 residues. CDR1 is MNHEY and CDR2 is SVGAGI in the germline V gene. V gave up 0 bases and J gave up 3 bases, with 15 bases separating them. The CDR3 coding sequence is TGTGCCAGCAGTTACTCCAAAGGCAGGGGGGGCTACAATGAGCAGTTCTTC. This gives the protein CASSYSKGRGGYNEQFF.

As concerns this clonotype: This may be a read error: a much more frequent sequence differs by one nucleotide. This chain links TRBV11-2 with TRBJ2-7, with TRBD1 matching over 8 bases. V lost 5 bases, J lost 2 bases, and 8 bases stayed unmatched. Per the germline V gene, CDR1 is SGHAT and CDR2 is FQNNGV. The CDR3 has 15 amino acids. The CDR3, as DNA: TGTGCCAGCAGCCCTCCGGGACAGGCCACCTACGAGCAGTACTTC. Amino acids: CASSPPGQATYEQYF.

This clonotype has more than one count but fewer than ten. One end of the junction varies from germline; a read error may be responsible. The V gene is TRBV3-1, the J gene TRBJ2-3, with a possible D match to TRBD2 (5 bases). Germline CDR1 reads LGHDT; CDR2 reads YNNKEL (reference sequence). This CDR3 has 16 residues. CDR3 region: CACSQEIRGLTDTQYF. CDR3 DNA: TGTGCCTGCAGCCAAGAAATTCGCGGGCTCACAGATACGCAGTATTTT.

This clonotype was detected many times. The chain uses TRBV12-3 or TRBV12-4 and TRBJ1-5, with D unresolved. This CDR3 is built from 15 residues. The germline V and J ends were trimmed by 2 bases and 1 base, with 9 bases remaining between them. This CDR3 is CASSLKIGSNQPQHF. As DNA, the CDR3 is TGTGCCAGCAGTTTAAAAATAGGGAGCAATCAGCCCCAGCATTTT.

This CDR3 reads CASSQDRGQGAYEQYF. The CDR3 DNA follows: TGCGCCAGCAGCCAAGATAGGGGACAGGGGGCCTACGAGCAGTACTTC. This chain joins TRBV4-3 and TRBJ2-7; 11 nucleotides agree with TRBD1. Trimming cost V 0 bases and J 2 bases; bases outside gene matches: 3. The CDR3 consists of 16 residues. Germline CDR1 LGHNA, CDR2 YSLEER.

This clonotype has just a few counts. V and J are TRBV11-2 and TRBJ2-1; 13 nucleotides match TRBD2. This CDR3 comprises 20 residues. Per germline, CDR1 SGHAT and CDR2 FQNNGV. V was clipped by 5 bases and J by 10 bases; unmatched bases: 23. The CDR3 protein is CASSPIATSGRAGRGGEQFF. In DNA, the CDR3 is TGTGCCAGCAGCCCAATCGCAACTAGCGGGAGGGCCGGACGGGGGGGGGAGCAGTTCTTC.

This clonotype was detected many times. The gene calls are TRBV5-1 and TRBJ2-1; D unresolved. CDR3 size: 14 residues. Germline V lookup: CDR1 SGHRS, CDR2 YFSETQ. V shed 0 bases and J shed 12 bases, with 16 bases lying between them. The CDR3 DNA sequence: TGCGCCAGCAGCTTGGATATTTCTACCCCCGGGCAGTTCTTC. The encoded protein is CASSLDISTPGQFF.

This clonotype was counted between two and nine times. V and J are TRBV4-3 and TRBJ2-1, with 14 bases fitting TRBD2. Germline assignment: CDR1 LGHNA and CDR2 YSLEER. This CDR3 has 18 amino acids. The V and J ends lost 0 bases and 8 bases, in that order; junction bases with no gene match: 9. The CDR3 here is CASSQDKRGLAGDHEQFF. The CDR3 region has the DNA TGCGCCAGCAGCCAAGATAAGCGGGGACTAGCGGGAGACCATGAGCAGTTCTTC.

This clonotype was seen a few times. The V call is TRBV7-2, the J call TRBJ2-5, with 7 bases matching TRBD2. The CDR3 is made up of 14 amino acids. J was trimmed by 4 bases and V by 2 bases; bases with no gene match: 4. Germline V CDR1 and CDR2: SGHTA, FQGNSA. CDR3 protein: CASSLMSSGETQYF. As DNA, the CDR3 is TGTGCCAGCAGCTTAATGTCTAGCGGAGAGACCCAGTACTTC.